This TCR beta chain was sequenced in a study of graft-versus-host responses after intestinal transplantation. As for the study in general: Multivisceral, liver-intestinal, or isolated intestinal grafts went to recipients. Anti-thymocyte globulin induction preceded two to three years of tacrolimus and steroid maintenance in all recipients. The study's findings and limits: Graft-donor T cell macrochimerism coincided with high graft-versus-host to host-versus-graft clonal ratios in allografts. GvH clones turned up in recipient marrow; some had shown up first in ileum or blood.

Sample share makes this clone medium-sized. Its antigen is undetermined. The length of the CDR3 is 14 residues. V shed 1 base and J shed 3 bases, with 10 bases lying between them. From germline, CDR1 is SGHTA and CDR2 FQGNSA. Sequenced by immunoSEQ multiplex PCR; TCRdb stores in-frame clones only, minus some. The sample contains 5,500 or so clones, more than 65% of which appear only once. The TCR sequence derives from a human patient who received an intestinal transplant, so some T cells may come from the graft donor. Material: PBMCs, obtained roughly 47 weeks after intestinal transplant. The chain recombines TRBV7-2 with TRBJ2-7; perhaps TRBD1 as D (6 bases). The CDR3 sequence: CASSLDRVGYEQYF. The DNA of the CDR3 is TGTGCCAGCAGCTTAGACAGGGTAGGCTACGAGCAGTACTTC.